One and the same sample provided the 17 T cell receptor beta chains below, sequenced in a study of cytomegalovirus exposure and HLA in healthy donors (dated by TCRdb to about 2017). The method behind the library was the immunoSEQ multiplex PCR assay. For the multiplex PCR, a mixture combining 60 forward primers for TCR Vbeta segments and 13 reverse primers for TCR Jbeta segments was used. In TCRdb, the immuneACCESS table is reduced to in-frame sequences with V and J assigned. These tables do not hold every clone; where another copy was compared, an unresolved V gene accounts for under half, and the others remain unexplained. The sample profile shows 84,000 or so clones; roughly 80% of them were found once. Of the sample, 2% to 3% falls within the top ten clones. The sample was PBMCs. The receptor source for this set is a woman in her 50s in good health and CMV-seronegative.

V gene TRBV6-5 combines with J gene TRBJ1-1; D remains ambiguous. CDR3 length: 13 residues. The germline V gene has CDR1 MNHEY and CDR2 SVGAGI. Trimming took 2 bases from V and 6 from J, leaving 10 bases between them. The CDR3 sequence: CASSYPTYSEAFF. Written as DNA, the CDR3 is TGTGCCAGCAGTTACCCCACCTACTCTGAAGCTTTCTTT.

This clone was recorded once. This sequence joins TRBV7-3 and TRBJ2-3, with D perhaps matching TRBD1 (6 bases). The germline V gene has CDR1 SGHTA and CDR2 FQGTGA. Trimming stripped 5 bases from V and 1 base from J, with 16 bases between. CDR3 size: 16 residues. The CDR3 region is CASSQGTLSGTDTQYF. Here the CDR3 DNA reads TGTGCCAGCAGCCAGGGGACATTATCTGGCACAGATACGCAGTATTTT.

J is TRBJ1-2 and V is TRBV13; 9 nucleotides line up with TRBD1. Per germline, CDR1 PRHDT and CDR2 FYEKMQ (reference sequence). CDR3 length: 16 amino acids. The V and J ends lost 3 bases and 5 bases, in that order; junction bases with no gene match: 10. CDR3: CASSLTGGTTAYGYTF. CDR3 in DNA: TGTGCCAGCAGCTTGACAGGGGGGACAACCGCTTATGGCTACACCTTC. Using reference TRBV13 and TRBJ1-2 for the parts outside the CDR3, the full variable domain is AAGVIQSPRHLIKEKRETATLKCYPIPRHDTVYWYQQGPGQDPQFLISFYEKMQSDKGSIPDRFSAQQFSDYHSELNMSSLELGDSALYFCASSLTGGTTAYGYTFGSGTRLTVV.

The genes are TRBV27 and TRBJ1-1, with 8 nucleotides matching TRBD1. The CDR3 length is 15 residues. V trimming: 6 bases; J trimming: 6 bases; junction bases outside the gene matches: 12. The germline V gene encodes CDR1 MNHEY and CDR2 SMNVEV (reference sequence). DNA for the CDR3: TGTGCCAGCAGCCGGGACAGGAGTCTCCGGGCTGAAGCTTTCTTT. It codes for CASSRDRSLRAEAFF.

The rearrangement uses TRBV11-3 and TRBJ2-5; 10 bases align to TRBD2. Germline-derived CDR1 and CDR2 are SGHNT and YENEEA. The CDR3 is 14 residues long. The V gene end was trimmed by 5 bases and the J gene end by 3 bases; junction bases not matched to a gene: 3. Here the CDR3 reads CASSTSGVEETQYF. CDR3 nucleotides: TGTGCCAGCAGCACTAGCGGGGTGGAAGAGACCCAGTACTTC. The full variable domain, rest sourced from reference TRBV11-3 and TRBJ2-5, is EAGVVQSPRYKIIEKKQPVAFWCNPISGHNTLYWYLQNLGQGPELLIRYENEEAVDDSQLPKDRFSAERLKGVDSTLKIQPAELGDSAVYLCASSTSGVEETQYFGPGTRLLVL.

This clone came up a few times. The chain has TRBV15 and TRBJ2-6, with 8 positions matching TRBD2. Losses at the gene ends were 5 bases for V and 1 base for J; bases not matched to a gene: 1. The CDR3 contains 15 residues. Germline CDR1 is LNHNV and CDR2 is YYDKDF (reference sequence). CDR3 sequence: CATSPGGSGANVLTF. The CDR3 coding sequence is TGTGCCACCAGCCCGGGGGGGTCTGGGGCCAACGTCCTGACTTTC. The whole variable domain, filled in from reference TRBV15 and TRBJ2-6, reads DAMVIQNPRYQVTQFGKPVTLSCSQTLNHNVMYWYQQKSSQAPKLLFHYYDKDFNNEADTPDNFQSRRPNTSFCFLDIRSPGLGDTAMYLCATSPGGSGANVLTFGAGSRLTVL.

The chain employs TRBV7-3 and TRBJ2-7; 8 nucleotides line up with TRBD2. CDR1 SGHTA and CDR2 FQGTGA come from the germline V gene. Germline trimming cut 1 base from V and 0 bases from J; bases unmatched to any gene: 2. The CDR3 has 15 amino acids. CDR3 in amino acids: CASSLSGGSSYEQYF. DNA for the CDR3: TGTGCCAGCAGCTTAAGCGGGGGGAGCTCCTACGAGCAGTACTTC. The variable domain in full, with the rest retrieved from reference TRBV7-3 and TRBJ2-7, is GAGVSQTPSNKVTEKGKYVELRCDPISGHTALYWYRQSLGQGPEFLIYFQGTGAADDSGLPNDRFFAVRPEGSVSTLKIQRTERGDSAVYLCASSLSGGSSYEQYFGPGTRLTVT.

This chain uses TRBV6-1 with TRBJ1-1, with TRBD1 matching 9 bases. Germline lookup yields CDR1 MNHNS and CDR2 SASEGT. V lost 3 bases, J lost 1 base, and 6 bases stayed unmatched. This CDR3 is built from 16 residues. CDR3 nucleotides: TGTGCCAGCAGTGAGCGGACAGGGGCCACGAACACTGAAGCTTTCTTT. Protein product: CASSERTGATNTEAFF.

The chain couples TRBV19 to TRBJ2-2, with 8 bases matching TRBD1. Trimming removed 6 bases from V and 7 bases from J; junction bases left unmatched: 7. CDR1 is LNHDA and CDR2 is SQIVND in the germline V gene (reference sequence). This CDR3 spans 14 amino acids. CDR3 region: CASSQGAPGGELFF. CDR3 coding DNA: TGTGCCAGTAGCCAGGGGGCGCCTGGCGGGGAGCTGTTTTTT. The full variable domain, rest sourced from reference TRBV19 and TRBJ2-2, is DGGITQSPKYLFRKEGQNVTLSCEQNLNHDAMYWYRQDPGQGLRLIYYSQIVNDFQKGDIAEGYSVSREKKESFPLTVTSAQKNPTAFYLCASSQGAPGGELFFGEGSRLTVL.

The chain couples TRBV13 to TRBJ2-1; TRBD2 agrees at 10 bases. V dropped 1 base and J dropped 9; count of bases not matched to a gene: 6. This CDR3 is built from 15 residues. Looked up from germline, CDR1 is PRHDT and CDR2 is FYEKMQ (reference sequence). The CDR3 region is CASSLEAGGFGEQFF. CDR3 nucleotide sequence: TGTGCCAGCAGCTTAGAAGCGGGAGGGTTCGGTGAGCAGTTCTTC.

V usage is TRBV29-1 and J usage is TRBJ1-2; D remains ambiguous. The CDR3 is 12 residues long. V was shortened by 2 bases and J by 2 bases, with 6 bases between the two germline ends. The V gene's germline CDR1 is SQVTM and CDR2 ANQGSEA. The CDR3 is CSVETGNYGYTF. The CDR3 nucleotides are TGCAGCGTTGAAACCGGGAACTATGGCTACACCTTC.

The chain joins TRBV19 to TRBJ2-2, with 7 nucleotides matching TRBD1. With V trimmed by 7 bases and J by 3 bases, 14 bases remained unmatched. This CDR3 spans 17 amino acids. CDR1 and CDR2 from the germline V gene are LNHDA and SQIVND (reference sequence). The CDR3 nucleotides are TGTGCCAGTATCCCTAATAGACAGGGACCTTACACCGGGGAGCTGTTTTTT. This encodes CASIPNRQGPYTGELFF. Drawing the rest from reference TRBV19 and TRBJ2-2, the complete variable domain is DGGITQSPKYLFRKEGQNVTLSCEQNLNHDAMYWYRQDPGQGLRLIYYSQIVNDFQKGDIAEGYSVSREKKESFPLTVTSAQKNPTAFYLCASIPNRQGPYTGELFFGEGSRLTVL.

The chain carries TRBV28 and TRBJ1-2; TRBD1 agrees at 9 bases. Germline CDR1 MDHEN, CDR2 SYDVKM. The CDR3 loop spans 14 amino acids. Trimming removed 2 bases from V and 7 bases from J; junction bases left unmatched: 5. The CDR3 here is CASSLVGQGSGYTF. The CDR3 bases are TGTGCCAGCAGTTTAGTGGGACAGGGTAGTGGCTACACCTTC.

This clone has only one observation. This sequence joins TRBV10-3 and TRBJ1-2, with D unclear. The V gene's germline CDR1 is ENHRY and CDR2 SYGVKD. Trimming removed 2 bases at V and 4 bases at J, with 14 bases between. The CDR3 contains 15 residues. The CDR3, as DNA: TGTGCCATCAGTGAGGACGGACTTCGACTCTATGGCTACACCTTC. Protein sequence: CAISEDGLRLYGYTF.

CDR3 sequence: CASSPRQGYTEAFF. As DNA, the CDR3 is TGTGCCAGCAGTCCCCGACAGGGGTACACTGAAGCTTTCTTT. The chain has TRBV2 and TRBJ1-1, with 8 positions matching TRBD1. CDR1 is SNHLY and CDR2 is FYNNEI in the germline V gene. Trimming at V came to 5 bases and at J to 3 bases, leaving 5 bases not matched to a gene. The CDR3 has 14 amino acids. Based on the CDR3 plus reference TRBV2 and TRBJ1-1, the full variable domain is EPEVTQTPSHQVTQMGQEVILRCVPISNHLYFYWYRQILGQKVEFLVSFYNNEISEKSEIFDDQFSVERPDGSNFTLKIRSTKLEDSAMYFCASSPRQGYTEAFFGQGTRLTVV.

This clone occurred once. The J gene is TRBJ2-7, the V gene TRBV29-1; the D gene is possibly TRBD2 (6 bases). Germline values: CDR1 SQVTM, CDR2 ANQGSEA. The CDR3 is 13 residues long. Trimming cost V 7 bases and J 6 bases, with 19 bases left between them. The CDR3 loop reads CSALERESREQYF. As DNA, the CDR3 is TGCAGCGCCTTGGAACGGGAGTCGCGCGAGCAGTACTTC.

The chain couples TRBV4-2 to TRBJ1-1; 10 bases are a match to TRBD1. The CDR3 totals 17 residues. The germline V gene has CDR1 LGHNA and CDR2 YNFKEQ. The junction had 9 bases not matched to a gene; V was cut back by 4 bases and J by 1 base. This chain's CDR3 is CASSPRFRTGGNTEAFF. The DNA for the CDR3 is TGTGCCAGCAGCCCTCGATTTAGGACAGGGGGGAACACTGAAGCTTTCTTT.